The clone carrying this T cell receptor (beta chain) was detected once. Its antigen is not known. The junction differs from germline at one of its ends, possibly a read error. The CDR3 has 15 residues. CDR1 and CDR2 from the germline V gene are MDHEN and SYDVKM. The sample is drawn from a study of T cell responses to AZD1222 COVID-19 vaccine. Study-wide results and limits: The breadth and depth of Spike-specific TCRs increased once two AZD1222 doses had been given. Epitopes outside B.1.351 and B.1.1.7 mutated regions reportedly drew nearly half of spike TCRs. Possibly, clonal diversity was underestimated; donors were largely white British and included more females. Along spike, vaccine-associated CD4 TCRs were found throughout, with dominance at 160-218 and 743-854.

Libraries were prepared by immunoSEQ multiplex PCR; TCRdb keeps only in-frame clonotypes and omits some of them. The sample carries 110,000 to 150,000 clones, approximately 92% recorded once. Material: peripheral blood, obtained on day 0 of AZD1222 vaccination. The sequence derives from an adult in good health. This rearrangement joins TRBV28 to TRBJ2-5; TRBD1 or TRBD2 may be the D gene (5 bases each). CDR3 coding DNA: TGTGCCAGCACTTTAGGGGCTAGAGAGGGAGAGACCCAGTACTTC. Encoded protein: CASTLGAREGETQYF.